This TCR beta chain was sequenced for a study of cytomegalovirus exposure and HLA in healthy donors. Researchers ran the PCR with 60 Vbeta and 13 Jbeta primers. Profiling relied on immunoSEQ multiplex PCR, and the TCRdb table lists in-frame clones only, not all of them. The top ten hold roughly 1.4% of the sample, which has approximately 150,000 clones, approximately 76% seen once. Trimming pared 5 bases from V and 3 bases from J, leaving 11 bases between. Germline V CDR1 and CDR2: SGHAT, FQNNGV. This CDR3 region has 14 residues. This chain links TRBV11-2 with TRBJ1-5, with D perhaps TRBD1 (5 bases). This TCR was sampled from a man aged 60 to 75 in good health and CMV-seronegative. The specimen was PBMCs. The CDR3 loop is CASSLAGFNQPQHF. CDR3 DNA: TGTGCCAGCAGCCTAGCAGGGTTCAATCAGCCCCAGCATTTT.